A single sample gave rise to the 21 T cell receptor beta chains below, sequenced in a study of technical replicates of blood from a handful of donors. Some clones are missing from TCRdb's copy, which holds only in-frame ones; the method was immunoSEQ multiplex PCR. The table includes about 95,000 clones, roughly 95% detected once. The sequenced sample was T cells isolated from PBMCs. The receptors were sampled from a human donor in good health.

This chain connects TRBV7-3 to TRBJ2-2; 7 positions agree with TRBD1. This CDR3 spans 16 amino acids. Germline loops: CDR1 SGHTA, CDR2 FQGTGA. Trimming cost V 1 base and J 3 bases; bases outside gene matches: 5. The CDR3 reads CASSLKRGRYTGELFF. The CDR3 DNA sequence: TGTGCCAGCAGCTTAAAAAGGGGGCGGTACACCGGGGAGCTGTTTTTT. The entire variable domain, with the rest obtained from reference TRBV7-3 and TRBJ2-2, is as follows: GAGVSQTPSNKVTEKGKYVELRCDPISGHTALYWYRQSLGQGPEFLIYFQGTGAADDSGLPNDRFFAVRPEGSVSTLKIQRTERGDSAVYLCASSLKRGRYTGELFFGEGSRLTVL.

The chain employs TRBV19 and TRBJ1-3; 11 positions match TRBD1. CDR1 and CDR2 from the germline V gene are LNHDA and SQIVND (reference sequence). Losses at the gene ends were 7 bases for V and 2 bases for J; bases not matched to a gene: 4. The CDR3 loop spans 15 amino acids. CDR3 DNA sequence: TGTGCCAGTAAAATGGGACAGGGGGCTGGAAACACCATATATTTT. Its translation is CASKMGQGAGNTIYF.

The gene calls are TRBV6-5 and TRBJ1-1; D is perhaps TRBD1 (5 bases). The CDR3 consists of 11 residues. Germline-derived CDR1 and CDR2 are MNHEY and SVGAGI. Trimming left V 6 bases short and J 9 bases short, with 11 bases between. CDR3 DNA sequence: TGTGCCAGCAGGATCCAGGGTAAAGCTTTCTTT. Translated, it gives CASRIQGKAFF.

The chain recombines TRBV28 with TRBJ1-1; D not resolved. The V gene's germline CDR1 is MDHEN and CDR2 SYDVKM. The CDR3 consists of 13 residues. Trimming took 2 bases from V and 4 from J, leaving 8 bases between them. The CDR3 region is CASSLPLGTEAFF. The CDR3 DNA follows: TGTGCCAGCAGTTTACCCCTCGGCACTGAAGCTTTCTTT.

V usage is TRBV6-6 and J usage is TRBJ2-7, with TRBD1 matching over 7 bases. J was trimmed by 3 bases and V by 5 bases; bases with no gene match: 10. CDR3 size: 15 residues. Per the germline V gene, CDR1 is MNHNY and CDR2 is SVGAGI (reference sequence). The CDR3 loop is CASSPPGQRVYEQYF. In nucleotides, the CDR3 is TGTGCCAGCAGTCCGCCGGGACAGAGAGTCTACGAGCAGTACTTC.

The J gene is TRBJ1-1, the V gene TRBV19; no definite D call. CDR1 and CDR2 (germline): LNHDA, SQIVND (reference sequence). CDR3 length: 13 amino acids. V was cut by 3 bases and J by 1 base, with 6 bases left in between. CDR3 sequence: CASSIPGNTEAFF. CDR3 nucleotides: TGTGCCAGTAGTATCCCGGGGAACACTGAAGCTTTCTTT.

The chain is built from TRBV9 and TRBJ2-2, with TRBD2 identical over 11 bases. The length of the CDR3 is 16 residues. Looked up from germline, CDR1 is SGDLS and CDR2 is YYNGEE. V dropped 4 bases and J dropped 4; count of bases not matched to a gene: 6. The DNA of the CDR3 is TGTGCCAGCAGCCTTGGGACTAGCGGACCCACCGGGGAGCTGTTTTTT. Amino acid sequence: CASSLGTSGPTGELFF.

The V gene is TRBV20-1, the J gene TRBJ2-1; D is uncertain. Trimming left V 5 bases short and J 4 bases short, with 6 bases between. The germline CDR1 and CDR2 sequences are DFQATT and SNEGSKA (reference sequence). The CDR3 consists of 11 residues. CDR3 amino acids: CSAQLYNEQFF. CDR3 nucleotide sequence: TGCAGTGCTCAACTTTACAATGAGCAGTTCTTC.

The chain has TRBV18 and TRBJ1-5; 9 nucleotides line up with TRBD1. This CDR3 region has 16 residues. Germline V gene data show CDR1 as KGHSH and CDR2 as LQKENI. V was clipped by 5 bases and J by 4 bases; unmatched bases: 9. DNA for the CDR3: TGTGCCAGCTCATCAACCGGGACAGGGCAGAATCAGCCCCAGCATTTT. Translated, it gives CASSSTGTGQNQPQHF.

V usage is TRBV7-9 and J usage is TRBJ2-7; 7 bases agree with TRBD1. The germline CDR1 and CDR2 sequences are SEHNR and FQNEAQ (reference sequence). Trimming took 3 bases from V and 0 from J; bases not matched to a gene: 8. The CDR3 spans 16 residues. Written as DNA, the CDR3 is TGTGCCAGCAGCTTTAACCGGGACAGACGCTCCTACGAGCAGTACTTC. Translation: CASSFNRDRRSYEQYF.

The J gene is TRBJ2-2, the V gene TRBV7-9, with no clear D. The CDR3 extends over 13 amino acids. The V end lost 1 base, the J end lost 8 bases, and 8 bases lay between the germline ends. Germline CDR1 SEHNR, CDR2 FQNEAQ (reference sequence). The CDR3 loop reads CASSLGSVGELFF. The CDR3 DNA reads TGTGCCAGCAGCTTAGGGAGCGTAGGGGAGCTGTTTTTT.

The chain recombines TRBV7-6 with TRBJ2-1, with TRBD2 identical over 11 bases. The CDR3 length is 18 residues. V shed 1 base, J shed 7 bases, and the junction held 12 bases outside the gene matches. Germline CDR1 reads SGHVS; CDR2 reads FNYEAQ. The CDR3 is CASSLVPLLAGGANEQFF. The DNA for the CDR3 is TGTGCCAGCAGCTTAGTTCCTCTCTTAGCGGGAGGGGCGAATGAGCAGTTCTTC.

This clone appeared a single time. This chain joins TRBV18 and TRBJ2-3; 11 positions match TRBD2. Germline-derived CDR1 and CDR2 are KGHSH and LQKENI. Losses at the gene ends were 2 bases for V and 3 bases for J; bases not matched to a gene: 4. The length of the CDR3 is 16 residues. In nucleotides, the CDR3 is TGTGCCAGCTCACCAAGTCTAGCGGGAGGTACAGATACGCAGTATTTT. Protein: CASSPSLAGGTDTQYF.

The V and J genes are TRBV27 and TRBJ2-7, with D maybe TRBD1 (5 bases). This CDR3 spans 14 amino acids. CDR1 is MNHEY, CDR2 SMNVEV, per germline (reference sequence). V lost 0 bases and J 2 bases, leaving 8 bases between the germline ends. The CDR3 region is CASSLSTQAYEQYF. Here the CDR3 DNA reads TGTGCCAGCAGTTTATCGACACAGGCCTACGAGCAGTACTTC.

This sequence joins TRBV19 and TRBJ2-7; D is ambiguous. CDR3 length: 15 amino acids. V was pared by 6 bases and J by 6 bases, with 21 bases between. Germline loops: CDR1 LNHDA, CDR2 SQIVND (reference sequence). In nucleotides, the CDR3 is TGTGCCAGTAGAGCTACCGGGTTCGTTGGTGGCGAGCAGTACTTC. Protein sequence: CASRATGFVGGEQYF.

CDR3: CASSLGQGINQPQHF. CDR3 coding DNA: TGTGCCAGCAGTTTAGGACAGGGGATCAATCAGCCCCAGCATTTT. The V gene is TRBV28, the J gene TRBJ1-5, with TRBD1 identical over 9 bases. J was trimmed by 3 bases and V by 2 bases; bases with no gene match: 2. The CDR3 runs to 15 residues. Germline loops: CDR1 MDHEN, CDR2 SYDVKM.

The CDR3 loop is CASSHGQARKSQETQYF. CDR3 DNA sequence: TGTGCCAGCAGCCACGGACAGGCTCGAAAATCTCAAGAGACCCAGTACTTC. The rearrangement joins TRBV7-9 to TRBJ2-5; 7 nucleotides agree with TRBD1. Germline V gene data show CDR1 as SEHNR and CDR2 as FQNEAQ (reference sequence). The CDR3 loop spans 17 amino acids. Trimming cost V 5 bases and J 2 bases; bases outside gene matches: 14.

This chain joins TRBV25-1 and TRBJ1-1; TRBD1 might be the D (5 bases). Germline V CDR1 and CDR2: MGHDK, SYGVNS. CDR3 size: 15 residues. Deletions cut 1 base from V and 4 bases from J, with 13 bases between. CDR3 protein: CASSEFGLGGTEAFF. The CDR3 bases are TGTGCCAGCAGTGAATTCGGGCTCGGGGGCACTGAAGCTTTCTTT.

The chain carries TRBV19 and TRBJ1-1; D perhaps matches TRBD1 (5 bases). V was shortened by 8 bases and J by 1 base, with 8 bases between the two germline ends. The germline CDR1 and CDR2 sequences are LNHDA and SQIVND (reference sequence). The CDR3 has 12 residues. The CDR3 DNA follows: TGTGCCAGTGAACAGGAGAACACTGAAGCTTTCTTT. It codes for CASEQENTEAFF.

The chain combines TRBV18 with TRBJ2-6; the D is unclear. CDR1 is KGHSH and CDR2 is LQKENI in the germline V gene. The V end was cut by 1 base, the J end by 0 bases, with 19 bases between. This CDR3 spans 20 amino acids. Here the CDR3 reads CASSPLLVTRKSSGANVLTF. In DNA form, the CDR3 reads TGTGCCAGCTCACCACTCCTTGTGACAAGGAAGAGCTCTGGGGCCAACGTCCTGACTTTC.

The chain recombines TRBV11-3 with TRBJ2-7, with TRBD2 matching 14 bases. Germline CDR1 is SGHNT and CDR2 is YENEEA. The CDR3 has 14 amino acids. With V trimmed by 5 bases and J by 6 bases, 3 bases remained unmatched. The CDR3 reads CASSTGLAGGEQYF. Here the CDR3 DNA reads TGTGCCAGCAGCACTGGACTAGCGGGAGGCGAGCAGTACTTC.